This T cell receptor beta chain was identified during a study of low-dose radiotherapy and immunotherapy resistance in tumors. Study details: Intravenous cyclophosphamide at 200 mg/m2 preceded radiation and immunotherapy by one day, every two weeks. Patients took aspirin (300 mg orally, daily) for four cycles beginning at cycle 1 day 1.

Time point denoted: before trial treatment. All of the donors were given nivolumab, ipilimumab, aspirin, low-dose cyclophosphamide and low-dose radiotherapy as part of RACIN, a single-arm trial. Many counts were recorded for this clonotype. Priming of first-strand cDNA relied on TRAV- and TRBV-specific primers (covering alpha and beta chains). A constant-region primer paired with the V-primer adapter amplified TCRs over about 20 PCR cycles. MiXCR was run by TCRdb on the reads, yielding one entry per CDR3 protein. The data contain under 90,000 distinct CDR3 sequences, around 17% of them singletons. Trimming stripped 5 bases from V and 7 bases from J, with 2 bases between. Germline values: CDR1 SGHAT, CDR2 FQNNGV. This CDR3 contains 10 residues.

The sample consisted of PBMCs, taken before treatment. This TCR came from a male donor with prostate cancer. The rearrangement links TRBV11-2 to TRBJ2-2, with D hard to call. CDR3 bases: TGTGCCAGCAGCCACGGGGAGCTGTTTTTT. Translated: CASSHGELFF.